Listed below are T cell receptor beta chains from one sample, sequenced in a study of T cells after yellow fever vaccination. TCRdb re-called the 5' RACE reads through MiXCR, storing one row per CDR3 protein. The repertoire includes about 580,000 distinct CDR3 sequences, around a sixth of them detected once, and approximately 15% sits in the top ten. Sequencing used PBMCs, obtained 5 to 6 days after the first yellow fever vaccination. The receptors derive from a man younger than 35 who received the YFV17D yellow fever vaccine. CDR3s include the opening cysteine and the closing phenylalanine or tryptophan. D genes are given only for firm matches. Clone sizes are given selectively: once, few, many, or a class where the clone is expanded.

abundance: many
len: 13
j_gene: TRBJ2-5
d_gene: NA
v_gene: TRBV4-2
CDR3nt: TGTGCCAGCAGCGATGGTGGGGCTGAGACCCAGTACTTC
CDR3aa: CASSDGGAETQYF

abundance: few
len: 18
j_gene: TRBJ2-7
d_gene: NA
v_gene: TRBV4-1
CDR3nt: TGCGCCAGCAGCCTATTGATTTCAGCCGGGACAGCGGGCTACGAGCAGTACTTC
CDR3aa: CASSLLISAGTAGYEQYF

abundance: NA
len: 15
j_gene: TRBJ2-2
d_gene: NA
v_gene: TRBV5-1
CDR3nt: TGCGCCAGCAGCTACGGACAGAGGAGCACCGGGGAGCTGTTTTTT
CDR3aa: CASSYGQRSTGELFF

abundance: NA
len: 17
j_gene: TRBJ2-7
d_gene: TRBD1
v_gene: TRBV15
CDR3nt: TGTGCCACCAGCGGAGGTGGGGGTACAGGGGGACCCTACGAGCAGTACTTC
CDR3aa: CATSGGGGTGGPYEQYF

abundance: few
len: 16
j_gene: TRBJ2-1
d_gene: TRBD1
v_gene: TRBV5-6
CDR3nt: TGTGCCAGCAGCAGCGTCCGGGACAGCTCCTACAATGAGCAGTTCTTC
CDR3aa: CASSSVRDSSYNEQFF

abundance: NA
len: 15
j_gene: TRBJ2-5
d_gene: TRBD1
v_gene: TRBV28
CDR3nt: TGTGCCAGCACCCCGGGACAGGGGGTTGGAGAGACCCAGTACTTC
CDR3aa: CASTPGQGVGETQYF

abundance: NA
len: 15
j_gene: TRBJ2-5
d_gene: TRBD2
v_gene: TRBV9
CDR3nt: TGTGCCAGCAGCTCCGACGGGGGGGCCGCAGGGACCCAGTACTTC
CDR3aa: CASSSDGGAAGTQYF

abundance: NA
len: 16
j_gene: TRBJ2-5
d_gene: TRBD2
v_gene: TRBV7-2
CDR3nt: TGTGCCAGCAGCTTAGAACTAGCGGGCCGATATCAGTCCCAGTACTTC
CDR3aa: CASSLELAGRYQSQYF

abundance: few
len: 15
j_gene: TRBJ2-4
d_gene: TRBD2
v_gene: TRBV7-6
CDR3nt: TGTGCCAGCAGCTTAACCGCAGCGGGGGCAAACATTCAGTACTTC
CDR3aa: CASSLTAAGANIQYF

abundance: few
len: 15
j_gene: TRBJ1-1
d_gene: NA
v_gene: TRBV4-1
CDR3nt: TGCGCCAGCAGCCAAGAAGCCAGGGTGAACACTGAAGCTTTCTTT
CDR3aa: CASSQEARVNTEAFF

abundance: NA
len: 15
j_gene: TRBJ2-5
d_gene: TRBD1
v_gene: TRBV6-1
CDR3nt: TGTGCCAGCAGTGACTGGGACAGGGGGGAGGAGACCCAGTACTTC
CDR3aa: CASSDWDRGEETQYF

abundance: NA
len: 14
j_gene: TRBJ1-4
d_gene: NA
v_gene: TRBV28
CDR3nt: TGTGCCAGCAGACTCCAGGAGAACAGTGAAAAACTGTTTTTT
CDR3aa: CASRLQENSEKLFF

abundance: NA
len: 13
j_gene: TRBJ1-2
d_gene: NA
v_gene: TRBV12-3/TRBV12-4
CDR3nt: TGTGCCAGCCGGTCGGGGTCTGGGCATGGCTACACCTTC
CDR3aa: CASRSGSGHGYTF

abundance: NA
len: 13
j_gene: TRBJ1-4
d_gene: NA
v_gene: TRBV12-3/TRBV12-4
CDR3nt: TGTGCCAGCAGTTTTCTCCTCAATGAAAAACTGTTTTTT
CDR3aa: CASSFLLNEKLFF

abundance: NA
len: 16
j_gene: TRBJ2-5
d_gene: TRBD2
v_gene: TRBV20-1
CDR3nt: TGCAGTACACTCCCCTCTAGCGGGGGGGCAAAAGAGACCCAGTACTTC
CDR3aa: CSTLPSSGGAKETQYF

abundance: few
len: 15
j_gene: TRBJ1-5
d_gene: NA
v_gene: TRBV9
CDR3nt: TGTGCCAGCAGCGTAGATGGACGGCGCAATCAGCCCCAGCATTTT
CDR3aa: CASSVDGRRNQPQHF

abundance: many
len: 15
j_gene: TRBJ1-1
d_gene: NA
v_gene: TRBV29-1
CDR3nt: TGCAGCGTTGCCCAACTCCGGACACTTAACACTGAAGCTTTCTTT
CDR3aa: CSVAQLRTLNTEAFF

abundance: few
len: 15
j_gene: TRBJ2-3
d_gene: NA
v_gene: TRBV20-1
CDR3nt: TGCAGTGCTAGACCCTCTACCCTCGGACGAGATACGCAGTATTTT
CDR3aa: CSARPSTLGRDTQYF

abundance: NA
len: 15
j_gene: TRBJ2-2
d_gene: TRBD1
v_gene: TRBV10-3
CDR3nt: TGTGCCATCAGTGTTCAGGGGGCGAACACCGGGGAGCTGTTTTTT
CDR3aa: CAISVQGANTGELFF

abundance: NA
len: 16
j_gene: TRBJ1-4
d_gene: NA
v_gene: TRBV6-5
CDR3nt: TGTGCCAGCAGTTACGTACAAGCTGCAACTAATGAAAAACTGTTTTTT
CDR3aa: CASSYVQAATNEKLFF

abundance: NA
len: 13
j_gene: TRBJ1-4
d_gene: NA
v_gene: TRBV20-1
CDR3nt: TGCAGTGCCCCGGACCTTTCAAGTGAAAAACTGTTTTTT
CDR3aa: CSAPDLSSEKLFF

abundance: NA
len: 17
j_gene: TRBJ2-1
d_gene: TRBD2
v_gene: TRBV5-1
CDR3nt: TGCGCCAGCAGCCCTTCACTCTTAGCGGGGGTGGTTAATGAGCAGTTCTTC
CDR3aa: CASSPSLLAGVVNEQFF

abundance: NA
len: 16
j_gene: TRBJ1-1
d_gene: NA
v_gene: TRBV12-3/TRBV12-4
CDR3nt: TGTGCCAGCAGTTTAGCGCCGGCAGGCCAAGGGGCTGAAGCTTTCTTT
CDR3aa: CASSLAPAGQGAEAFF

abundance: few
len: 15
j_gene: TRBJ2-1
d_gene: NA
v_gene: TRBV19
CDR3nt: TGTGCCAGTAGTGGGGACGGTAGCTCCTACAATGAGCAGTTCTTC
CDR3aa: CASSGDGSSYNEQFF

abundance: few
len: 10
j_gene: TRBJ2-2
d_gene: NA
v_gene: TRBV7-9
CDR3nt: TGTGCCAGCTTTACCGGGGAGCTGTTTTTT
CDR3aa: CASFTGELFF

abundance: NA
len: 16
j_gene: TRBJ2-3
d_gene: NA
v_gene: TRBV10-3
CDR3nt: TGTGCCATCAGTGGTATAGGAGCGGCTAGCACAGATACGCAGTATTTT
CDR3aa: CAISGIGAASTDTQYF

abundance: few
len: 14
j_gene: TRBJ1-4
d_gene: TRBD1
v_gene: TRBV12-3/TRBV12-4
CDR3nt: TGTGCCAGCAGTTACGGACAGGGAAGTGAAAAACTGTTTTTT
CDR3aa: CASSYGQGSEKLFF

abundance: NA
len: 15
j_gene: TRBJ1-2
d_gene: TRBD1
v_gene: TRBV5-1
CDR3nt: TGCGCCAGCAGCGCGGACAGGGGGAGCGCGTCCGGCTACACCTTC
CDR3aa: CASSADRGSASGYTF

abundance: NA
len: 19
j_gene: TRBJ2-7
d_gene: TRBD2
v_gene: TRBV11-1
CDR3nt: TGTGCCAGCAGCGCGGGACTAGCGGGGAGATACGGGGATCCCTACGAGCAGTACTTC
CDR3aa: CASSAGLAGRYGDPYEQYF

abundance: few
len: 17
j_gene: TRBJ1-1
d_gene: NA
v_gene: TRBV6-1
CDR3nt: TGTGCCGCATGGGAGGGATCTGCAGGCGTCCCGAGGGATGAAGCTTTCTTT
CDR3aa: CAAWEGSAGVPRDEAFF

abundance: few
len: 12
j_gene: TRBJ2-7
d_gene: NA
v_gene: TRBV7-8
CDR3nt: TGTGCCAGCAGCTTTCCTCTATACGAGCAGTACTTC
CDR3aa: CASSFPLYEQYF

abundance: NA
len: 15
j_gene: TRBJ2-2
d_gene: TRBD1
v_gene: TRBV19
CDR3nt: TGTGCCAGTAGTATAAGGACAGGGGTGGCCGGGGAGCTGTTTTTT
CDR3aa: CASSIRTGVAGELFF

abundance: NA
len: 11
j_gene: TRBJ1-1
d_gene: NA
v_gene: TRBV5-6
CDR3nt: TGTGCCAGCAGCTCCACCATTGAAGCTTTCTTT
CDR3aa: CASSSTIEAFF

abundance: few
len: 14
j_gene: TRBJ1-3
d_gene: TRBD1
v_gene: TRBV13
CDR3nt: TGTGCCAGCAGCCCTCGGACAGGGGGAAACACCATATATTTT
CDR3aa: CASSPRTGGNTIYF

abundance: NA
len: 12
j_gene: TRBJ1-1
d_gene: NA
v_gene: TRBV25-1
CDR3nt: TGTGCCAGCAGTGAATCGAGCACTGAAGCTTTCTTT
CDR3aa: CASSESSTEAFF

abundance: many
len: 15
j_gene: TRBJ2-1
d_gene: NA
v_gene: TRBV5-1
CDR3nt: TGCGCCAGCAGCCTGGGGGCGGGGGAGTACAATGAGCAGTTCTTC
CDR3aa: CASSLGAGEYNEQFF

abundance: many
len: 14
j_gene: TRBJ2-5
d_gene: NA
v_gene: TRBV7-2
CDR3nt: TGTGCCAGCAGCTTACAAGGGTTCCAAGAGACCCAGTACTTC
CDR3aa: CASSLQGFQETQYF

abundance: NA
len: 16
j_gene: TRBJ2-3
d_gene: TRBD1
v_gene: TRBV24-1
CDR3nt: TGTGCCACCAGTGCATGGGGGACAGGGGCAGGAGATACGCAGTATTTT
CDR3aa: CATSAWGTGAGDTQYF

abundance: few
len: 15
j_gene: TRBJ2-1
d_gene: NA
v_gene: TRBV4-1
CDR3nt: TGCGCCAGCAGCCAGCAGGGCCAGATCGACAATGAGCAGTTCTTC
CDR3aa: CASSQQGQIDNEQFF

abundance: few
len: 15
j_gene: TRBJ2-1
d_gene: TRBD2
v_gene: TRBV24-1
CDR3nt: TGTGCCACCAGTGATTGGCGGGGGGGCCAGGGTGAGCAGTTCTTC
CDR3aa: CATSDWRGGQGEQFF

abundance: NA
len: 14
j_gene: TRBJ1-6
d_gene: NA
v_gene: TRBV9
CDR3nt: TGTGCCAGCAGCGTAGAACCCTATAATTCACCCCTCCACTTT
CDR3aa: CASSVEPYNSPLHF

abundance: few
len: 13
j_gene: TRBJ1-1
d_gene: NA
v_gene: TRBV29-1
CDR3nt: TGCAGCGCTCAAAGGATGGGGAACACTGAAGCTTTCTTT
CDR3aa: CSAQRMGNTEAFF

abundance: NA
len: 13
j_gene: TRBJ1-2
d_gene: TRBD1
v_gene: TRBV28
CDR3nt: TGTGCCAGCGGAGAACTGACAGGGTATGGCTACACCTTC
CDR3aa: CASGELTGYGYTF

abundance: NA
len: 15
j_gene: TRBJ2-5
d_gene: TRBD2
v_gene: TRBV7-9
CDR3nt: TGTGCCAGCACCTTCATAGCGGGGGCTGGAGAGACCCAGTACTTC
CDR3aa: CASTFIAGAGETQYF

abundance: NA
len: 16
j_gene: TRBJ2-3
d_gene: TRBD2
v_gene: TRBV20-1
CDR3nt: TGCAGTGCTAGAAATCCAGGAGCGGGACCTCAGGATACGCAGTATTTT
CDR3aa: CSARNPGAGPQDTQYF

abundance: NA
len: 13
j_gene: TRBJ2-5
d_gene: NA
v_gene: TRBV5-3
CDR3nt: TGTGCCAGAAGCTTGTCAAGGGAAGAGACCCAGTACTTC
CDR3aa: CARSLSREETQYF

abundance: many
len: 13
j_gene: TRBJ1-2
d_gene: NA
v_gene: TRBV12-3/TRBV12-4
CDR3nt: TGTGCCAGCAGTTTGCGGAGGGGCTATGGCTACACCTTC
CDR3aa: CASSLRRGYGYTF

abundance: NA
len: 15
j_gene: TRBJ2-5
d_gene: TRBD2
v_gene: TRBV7-9
CDR3nt: TGTGCCAGCAGACCTAGCGGGGGCCGCCAAGAGACCCAGTACTTC
CDR3aa: CASRPSGGRQETQYF

abundance: few
len: 12
j_gene: TRBJ2-3
d_gene: NA
v_gene: TRBV6-6
CDR3nt: TGTGCCAGCAGTTATCTTGTCAATACGCAGTATTTT
CDR3aa: CASSYLVNTQYF

abundance: NA
len: 14
j_gene: TRBJ2-7
d_gene: TRBD1
v_gene: TRBV5-4
CDR3nt: TGTGCCAGCAGCTTGGGGGACAGGATCTACGAGCAGTACTTC
CDR3aa: CASSLGDRIYEQYF

abundance: NA
len: 14
j_gene: TRBJ1-5
d_gene: NA
v_gene: TRBV15
CDR3nt: TGTGCCACCAGCAGAGAAGGAGGGGGGCAGCCCCAGCATTTT
CDR3aa: CATSREGGGQPQHF

abundance: NA
len: 15
j_gene: TRBJ2-4
d_gene: TRBD1
v_gene: TRBV12-3/TRBV12-4
CDR3nt: TGTGCCAGCAGTCCGGATGACAGGGTGGGAGACATTCAGTACTTC
CDR3aa: CASSPDDRVGDIQYF

abundance: few
len: 17
j_gene: TRBJ2-1
d_gene: TRBD2
v_gene: TRBV7-7
CDR3nt: TGTGCCAGCAGCTTAAACTCGGGGGGGAGCTCCTACAATGAGCAGTTCTTC
CDR3aa: CASSLNSGGSSYNEQFF

abundance: few
len: 15
j_gene: TRBJ2-1
d_gene: NA
v_gene: TRBV4-3
CDR3nt: TGCGCCAGCAGCCAAGAGGGGACTCAGTACAATGAGCAGTTCTTC
CDR3aa: CASSQEGTQYNEQFF

abundance: NA
len: 13
j_gene: TRBJ2-2
d_gene: NA
v_gene: TRBV24-1
CDR3nt: TGTGCCACCAGTGATTGGGGACCCGGGGAGCTGTTTTTT
CDR3aa: CATSDWGPGELFF